These T cell receptor beta chains were read from a single sample in a study of technical replicates of blood from several donors. Profiled with immunoSEQ multiplex PCR; TCRdb holds only in-frame clones, not every one. The sample has approximately 81,000 clones, around four fifths seen once. Sequenced: PBMCs. The receptor set was obtained from a human donor in good health. Some clones in this sample may be carry-over from other donors' samples. The CDR3 runs from the conserved cysteine through the conserved F or W.

18,TRBV7-2,CASSLIIGTPTIGNTIYF
15,TRBV28,CASSFLAGVGGELFF
15,TRBV6-6,CASSYPPRGNTEAFF
12,TRBV30,CAWGPQGETQYF
15,TRBV6-6,CASSDQGDSNQPQHF
13,TRBV5-1,CASRLEQGSEAFF
14,TRBV27,CATRGQGATDTQYF
16,TRBV28,CASRSGALSGNTEAFF
16,TRBV15,CATSSRRTGGLDTQYF
14,TRBV28,CASKGDSVFWPQHF
14,TRBV5-4,CASSLDRQGGKLFF
14,TRBV30,CAWSAYISLTEAFF
15,TRBV6-4,CASSVLAGDNNEQFF
15,TRBV7-8,CASSFGLGVTGELFF
14,TRBV9,CASSGGPLANEQFF
12,TRBV7-9,CASVGGENEQFF
14,TRBV6-5,CASSTTGKNSPLHF
14,TRBV9,CASSPLLGGTEAFF
11,TRBV29-1,CSGKTQEGYTF
16,TRBV18,CASSPDHGGANQPQHF
15,TRBV7-6,CASSIQPLYNSPLHF
15,TRBV14,CASSPPGTAYTEAFF
11,TRBV29-1,CSVEATGELFF
17,TRBV19,CASSRGPRGRWDSPLHF
15,TRBV23-1,CASSLEGEFNGELFF
15,TRBV6-6,CASSRQGVSTDTQYF
15,TRBV6-5,CASSYDLAGSYEQYF
16,TRBV5-3,CARSIRRDVYRYGYTF
14,TRBV5-1,CASSITGGSQPQHF
16,TRBV30,CAWSRPRDRARETQYF
19,TRBV11-2,CASIQDEGSQKPNTGELFF
11,TRBV5-1,CASSDTLTQYF
15,TRBV6-5,CASSYRGQSNQPQHF
12,TRBV18,CASSPTSETQYF
17,TRBV19,CASSIGSGGALGDTQYF
16,TRBV4-3,CASSQDRAWSNQPQHF
15,TRBV4-1,CASSKLGGGSDTQYF
14,TRBV7-3,CASSELGSENEQFF
13,TRBV25-1,CASGDTLNTEAFF
16,TRBV6-5,CASSYSTLVEVGTQYF
12,TRBV30,CAWTAGWTEAFF
14,TRBV6-1,CASSETFGGAPLHF
14,TRBV5-1,CASSSPTGNTEAFF
14,TRBV18,CASSPSAEGNTIYF
15,TRBV19,CASSPPRQRNYGYTF
14,TRBV7-2,CASSLDGGRNTIYF
14,TRBV7-9,CASSPREGEETQYF
15,TRBV29-1,CSVEWTVSRNTEAFF
13,TRBV5-6,CASSLASMREKFF
12,TRBV30,CAWIGGGTEAFF
18,TRBV4-1,CASSASPSRGGAEYGYTF
13,TRBV2,CASTVKPQPEQYF
18,TRBV21-1,CASPRPGNTSRSSYEQYF
13,TRBV2,CASNPGQAEKLFF
13,TRBV29-1,CSVAGRGNEKLFF
13,TRBV11-3,CASSFGSLETQYF
19,TRBV6-1,CASSEYRTSGRAVLDTQYF
14,TRBV7-9,CATAGPTEHYEQYF
18,TRBV6-4,CASSWDRGRLRGANVLTF